These 22 T cell receptor beta chains originate from one sample sequenced in a study of T cells after yellow fever vaccination. TCRdb ran MiXCR on the 5' RACE reads and lists one entry per CDR3 protein. The sample has roughly 120,000 distinct CDR3 sequences; more than 7.5% are singletons. The sample here was CD8+ T cells sorted from PBMCs, taken 45 days after the yellow fever booster vaccination. Source of these receptors: a man younger than 40 who received the YFV17D yellow fever vaccine.

In this sample, this clonotype turned up many times. The V gene is TRBV30, the J gene TRBJ2-7; D not resolved. The CDR3 sequence is 11 residues long. From germline, CDR1 is GTSNPN and CDR2 SVGIG (reference sequence). The V and J ends lost 2 bases and 3 bases respectively, with 5 bases between them. CDR3 DNA: TGTGCCTGGAGTCCCGGCTACGAGCAGTACTTC. Translating it yields CAWSPGYEQYF.

This chain links TRBV28 with TRBJ2-5, with D maybe TRBD2 (5 bases). From germline, CDR1 is MDHEN and CDR2 SYDVKM. The CDR3 has 13 amino acids. Trimming took off 6 bases at V and 9 bases at J, with 17 bases between the two ends. Here the CDR3 reads CASRSRSQRAQYF. CDR3 nucleotide sequence: TGTGCCAGCAGGTCCCGGTCCCAGAGGGCCCAGTACTTC.

This clonotype was found many times. CDR3: CASSLLETYGYTF. The CDR3 coding sequence is TGTGCCAGCAGCTTGCTAGAGACCTATGGCTACACCTTC. This sequence joins TRBV7-8 and TRBJ1-2; no reliable D call. CDR1 SGHVS and CDR2 FQNEAQ come from the germline V gene. The CDR3 contains 13 residues. Trimming took 3 bases from V and 4 from J, leaving 9 bases between them.

At least ten counts were recorded for this clonotype. CDR3 loop: CASSPTPAQSSYNEQFF. As DNA, the CDR3 is TGCGCCAGCAGCCCGACTCCTGCCCAGAGCTCCTACAATGAGCAGTTCTTC. The chain carries TRBV4-3 and TRBJ2-1; no firm D call. The CDR3 is made up of 17 amino acids. Germline V CDR1 and CDR2: LGHNA, YSLEER. Trimming took 4 bases from V and 0 from J, leaving 16 bases between them.

At least ten counts were recorded for this clonotype. The chain carries TRBV6-2 or TRBV6-3 and TRBJ2-1, with 10 bases matching TRBD2. The V gene end was trimmed by 0 bases and the J gene end by 3 bases; junction bases not matched to a gene: 2. Germline CDR1 is MNHEY and CDR2 is SVGEGT. The CDR3 covers 16 residues. The CDR3 loop is CASSYSRTSGYNEQFF. CDR3 DNA sequence: TGTGCCAGCAGTTACTCCCGGACTAGCGGCTACAATGAGCAGTTCTTC.

This clonotype was seen many times. The chain couples TRBV6-5 to TRBJ2-7; D may be TRBD2 (5 bases). Trimming took 0 bases from V and 4 from J, leaving 25 bases between them. The CDR3 has 19 residues. Germline values: CDR1 MNHEY, CDR2 SVGAGI. CDR3 bases: TGTGCCAGCAGTTACTCGCGGAACCCCGGGGTTGCGGGCGCTTACGAGCAGTACTTC. It yields the protein CASSYSRNPGVAGAYEQYF.

This clonotype was detected ten times or more. This rearrangement joins TRBV29-1 to TRBJ2-7, with TRBD1 matching 7 bases. The CDR3 is 16 residues long. Germline CDR1 is SQVTM and CDR2 is ANQGSEA. The V segment lost 4 bases and the J segment 0 bases; nucleotides outside the gene matches: 12. DNA for the CDR3: TGCAGCGTTGTGGGAGCCGACCGGGACAGCTCCTACGAGCAGTACTTC. Translated: CSVVGADRDSSYEQYF.

Ten or more counts support this clonotype. The chain has TRBV20-1 and TRBJ1-1; 7 nucleotides align to TRBD1. J gave up 0 bases and V 0 bases, and 4 bases lay outside the gene matches. The CDR3 contains 15 residues. The germline V gene has CDR1 DFQATT and CDR2 SNEGSKA (reference sequence). The DNA for the CDR3 is TGCAGTGCTAGAGAGGTTGACAGGGTGAACACTGAAGCTTTCTTT. Its protein is CSAREVDRVNTEAFF.

The rearrangement links TRBV23-1 to TRBJ2-1; perhaps TRBD2 as D (6 bases). TRBV23-1 is sorted into the ORF group, with uncertain function. The CDR3 covers 17 residues. The V and J ends lost 4 bases and 0 bases respectively, with 16 bases between them. The CDR3 nucleotides read TGCGCCAGCAGTCGACCACTAGCCCCGAGCTCCTACAATGAGCAGTTCTTC. Translating gives CASSRPLAPSSYNEQFF.

This clonotype has a count of ten or more. The chain is built from TRBV15 and TRBJ2-3, with 12 nucleotides matching TRBD2. CDR1 is LNHNV, CDR2 YYDKDF, per germline (reference sequence). Unmatched junction bases numbered 4, after V lost 3 bases and J lost 0 bases. The CDR3 runs 17 residues. The CDR3 protein is CATSSGLAGWSTDTQYF. The CDR3 DNA reads as TGTGCCACCAGCAGTGGACTAGCGGGGTGGAGCACAGATACGCAGTATTTT.

This clonotype was counted at least ten times. This chain joins TRBV9 and TRBJ2-5; a weak D match, TRBD1 (5 bases). V was trimmed by 3 bases and J by 0 bases, leaving 12 bases between them. Germline CDR1 SGDLS, CDR2 YYNGEE. The CDR3 consists of 15 residues. The CDR3: CASSAFRQYQETQYF. The CDR3 nucleotides read TGTGCCAGCAGCGCCTTTAGACAGTACCAAGAGACCCAGTACTTC. Filled out from reference TRBV9 and TRBJ2-5, the complete variable domain reads DSGVTQTPKHLITATGQRVTLRCSPRSGDLSVYWYQQSLDQGLQFLIQYYNGEERAKGNILERFSAQQFPDLHSELNLSSLELGDSALYFCASSAFRQYQETQYFGPGTRLLVL.

The rearrangement links TRBV5-1 to TRBJ2-1; 9 nucleotides agree with TRBD2. This CDR3 comprises 15 residues. The germline V gene has CDR1 SGHRS and CDR2 YFSETQ. V shed 4 bases and J 6 bases; nucleotides not matched to a gene: 8. The chain's CDR3 is CASSLTETSGNEQFF. The CDR3 DNA reads TGCGCCAGCAGCCTAACCGAGACTAGCGGCAATGAGCAGTTCTTC.

This clonotype was picked up many times. The chain couples TRBV12-3 or TRBV12-4 to TRBJ2-7, with a possible D match to TRBD2 (6 bases). Trimming removed 5 bases from V and 2 bases from J, with 10 bases in between. The CDR3 is 13 amino acids. For the CDR3, the DNA is TGTGCCAGCAGTATCGGGACTGCCTACGAGCAGTACTTC. This gives the protein CASSIGTAYEQYF.

This chain uses TRBV4-3 with TRBJ2-5, with 14 bases that match TRBD2. The germline CDR1 and CDR2 sequences are LGHNA and YSLEER. There are 15 residues in the CDR3. Losses at the gene ends were 3 bases for V and 4 bases for J; bases not matched to a gene: 1. The CDR3 protein is CASSQGTSGRETQYF. The CDR3 nucleotides read TGCGCCAGCAGCCAGGGGACTAGCGGGAGAGAGACCCAGTACTTC.

This clonotype was observed a handful of times. This chain links TRBV28 with TRBJ2-1; 10 nucleotides align to TRBD1. J lost 4 bases, V lost 6 bases, and 6 bases had no gene match. Germline CDR1 MDHEN, CDR2 SYDVKM. The CDR3 spans 15 residues. The CDR3 bases are TGTGCCAGCAGGACGACAGGGGGCGGTTACAATGAGCAGTTCTTC. Translated, it gives CASRTTGGGYNEQFF.

This clonotype was observed at least ten times. The gene calls are TRBV7-9 and TRBJ2-3, with D hard to call. The ends were cut back, 5 bases at V and 0 bases at J, with 12 bases in the middle. CDR3 length: 15 amino acids. The germline CDR1 and CDR2 sequences are SEHNR and FQNEAQ (reference sequence). The DNA of the CDR3 is TGTGCCAGCAGCCCTTGGGGTCGGAGCACAGATACGCAGTATTTT. This translates into CASSPWGRSTDTQYF.

This clonotype was recorded a few times. The chain is built from TRBV15 and TRBJ2-3, with 15 bases lining up with TRBD2. Germline loops: CDR1 LNHNV, CDR2 YYDKDF (reference sequence). V lost 5 bases, J lost 5 bases, and 8 bases stayed unmatched. The CDR3 has 17 residues. For the CDR3, the DNA is TGTGCCACCAGCGAGTGGACTAGCGGGAGGGAGGAAGATACGCAGTATTTT. It encodes CATSEWTSGREEDTQYF. The variable domain in full, with the rest retrieved from reference TRBV15 and TRBJ2-3, is DAMVIQNPRYQVTQFGKPVTLSCSQTLNHNVMYWYQQKSSQAPKLLFHYYDKDFNNEADTPDNFQSRRPNTSFCFLDIRSPGLGDTAMYLCATSEWTSGREEDTQYFGPGTRLTVL.

This clonotype was detected ten times or more. Here the CDR3 reads CSRLGRDYLEAQYF. The CDR3 DNA is TGCAGTCGACTCGGGAGGGACTACCTCGAGGCCCAGTACTTC. V and J are TRBV20-1 and TRBJ2-5, with TRBD2 identical over 8 bases. Germline CDR1 is DFQATT and CDR2 is SNEGSKA (reference sequence). CDR3 length: 14 amino acids. The J segment lost 9 bases and the V segment lost 8 bases, leaving 17 bases of the junction unmatched.

The chain couples TRBV4-2 to TRBJ2-5, with TRBD2 identical over 8 bases. The V and J ends lost 5 bases and 4 bases, in that order; junction bases with no gene match: 9. This CDR3 is 15 amino acids long. Germline V gene lookup returns CDR1 LGHNA and CDR2 YNFKEQ. The CDR3 loop is CASSDRGSGRETQYF. The DNA for the CDR3 is TGTGCCAGCAGCGACCGGGGGAGCGGGAGAGAGACCCAGTACTTC.

This clonotype was counted many times. The chain couples TRBV7-9 to TRBJ2-5; D is possibly TRBD2 (6 bases). Trimming left V 5 bases short and J 5 bases short, with 12 bases between. This CDR3 comprises 13 residues. Germline V lookup: CDR1 SEHNR, CDR2 FQNEAQ (reference sequence). CDR3 residues: CASSVGGVETQYF. The CDR3 DNA reads TGTGCCAGCAGCGTTGGAGGGGTCGAGACCCAGTACTTC.

Many counts were recorded for this clonotype. The V and J genes are TRBV15 and TRBJ2-3; D might be TRBD1 or TRBD2, each matching 5 bases. The CDR3 consists of 14 residues. Trimming took 5 bases from V and 2 from J, leaving 11 bases between them. Germline V gene lookup returns CDR1 LNHNV and CDR2 YYDKDF (reference sequence). The CDR3 sequence is CATSGGQHTDTQYF. Written as DNA, the CDR3 is TGTGCCACCAGCGGAGGACAACACACAGATACGCAGTATTTT.

Notes on this clonotype: A much larger clonotype is one base distant, so this may be a read error. J is TRBJ2-1 and V is TRBV6-1; D gene ambiguous. The CDR3 runs 15 residues. V was trimmed by 1 base and J by 2 bases, leaving 9 bases between them. Germline CDR1 MNHNS, CDR2 SASEGT. The DNA of the CDR3 is TGTGCCAGCAGTGAAGTCTCCATTACCTACAATGAGCAGTTCTTC. This sequence encodes CASSEVSITYNEQFF.